The 5 T cell receptor beta chains given below trace back to one sample, sequenced in a study of regulatory T cells in long-lasting Graves disease. In building TCR beta libraries, iRepertoire HTBI primers were used together with Arm-PCR of CDR3 regions. MiXCR, applied by TCRdb to the multiplex PCR reads, yields one record per CDR3 protein. Of 500,000 or so distinct CDR3 sequences in the sample, roughly 17% were seen once. Time point defined: newly diagnosed GD, antithyroid drugs for less than 3 months. PBMC RNA served as the TCR library source. Another study also made use of these data, one on T cells in Graves' hyperthyroidism and ophthalmopathy.

Specimen: peripheral blood mononuclear cells (PBMCs), collected at new diagnosis, from a patient treated with antithyroid drugs. These receptors were collected from a man aged 35 to 55 with Graves disease.

In regard to this clonotype: One base separates it from a far larger clone, so it is likely a read error. This chain uses TRBV11-2 with TRBJ2-5; perhaps TRBD2 as D (5 bases). TRBJ2-1 explains the end of the DNA better; the J call may be wrong. Per the germline V gene, CDR1 is SGHAT and CDR2 is FQNNGV. This CDR3 has 13 residues. CDR3 nucleotide sequence: TGTGCCAGCAGCTTCGCTCTAGACTACGAGCAGTTCTTC. Its translation: CASSFALDYEQFF.

A remark on this clonotype: A clone one base away is much larger, so this may be a read error. The J gene is TRBJ2-7, the V gene TRBV28, with D perhaps TRBD1 (6 bases). The CDR3 length is 14 residues. CDR1 and CDR2 (germline): MDHEN, SYDVKM. In DNA form, the CDR3 reads TGTGCCAGCATCGGGCAGGGGCGGAACTACGAGCAGTGCTTC. Protein sequence: CASIGQGRNYEQCF. Together with reference TRBV28 and TRBJ2-7, the CDR3 gives the full variable domain: DVKVTQSSRYLVKRTGEKVFLECVQDMDHENMFWYRQDPGLGLRLIYFSYDVKMKEKGDIPEGYSVSREKKERFSLILESASTNQTSMYLCASIGQGRNYEQCFGPGTRLTVT.

J is TRBJ1-6 and V is TRBV7-9; perhaps TRBD1 as D (6 bases). The CDR3 runs to 17 residues. The V end lost 5 bases, the J end lost 2 bases, and 16 bases lay between the germline ends. Germline V gives CDR1 SEHNR, CDR2 FQNEAQ (reference sequence). The CDR3, as DNA: TGTGCCAGCAGCCGTTACCGACAGGAACCCTATAATTCACCCCTCCACTTT. Protein product: CASSRYRQEPYNSPLHF.

This clonotype was observed a handful of times. This chain links TRBV18 with TRBJ2-5, with 9 bases aligning to TRBD2. The germline V gene has CDR1 KGHSH and CDR2 LQKENI. The CDR3 length is 15 residues. With V trimmed by 1 base and J by 5 bases, 5 bases remained unmatched. CDR3 residues: CASSPQRGRAETQYF. The CDR3 DNA is TGTGCCAGCTCACCACAGCGCGGGAGGGCGGAGACCCAGTACTTC.

In regard to this clonotype: Given a much more abundant clone one base away, this may be a read error. This CDR3 is missing its conserved last phenylalanine or tryptophan, likely due to a read error. The rearrangement links TRBV3-1 to TRBJ2-2; D is ambiguous. This CDR3 is built from 15 residues. Germline V gene data show CDR1 as LGHDT and CDR2 as YNNKEL (reference sequence). With 0 bases removed from V and 1 base from J, the gap between germline ends came to 6 bases. The CDR3 loop is CASSQDPKNTGELFL. The CDR3 nucleotides read TGTGCCAGCAGCCAAGACCCTAAGAACACCGGGGAGCTGTTTCTT.